The sequence of this T cell receptor beta chain was determined in a study of shared clonotypes between healthy human individuals. The assay was immunoSEQ multiplex PCR, and TCRdb's table has in-frame clones only and misses some. The sample lists 950,000 to 1,100,000 clones; about 75% were seen once. Subsets obtained from CD4+ cells comprised CD45RA+ naive and CD45RA-negative memory cells. The CDR3 extends over 15 amino acids. Trimming took 4 bases from V and 3 from J; bases not matched to a gene: 9. CDR1 SGHNT and CDR2 YYREEE come from the germline V gene (reference sequence). The clonotype originates from a man younger than 35 in good health. The chain combines TRBV5-4 with TRBJ2-7; 8 nucleotides agree with TRBD1. The sequenced sample consisted of memory CD4+ T cells sorted from blood. The subset: CD45RA-negative fraction. The CDR3 sequence: CASSKKTGEIYEQYF. The DNA of the CDR3 is TGTGCCAGCAGCAAAAAGACAGGGGAAATCTACGAGCAGTACTTC.